The 13 T cell receptor beta chains below were found in one sample sequenced in a study of early stage breast cancer tumors. Produced via immunoSEQ multiplex PCR; TCRdb's table is partial and in-frame only. The sample carries approximately 75,000 clones, over 80% recorded once. Sample: blood. These receptors came from a person in their 40s with breast cancer.

V usage is TRBV6-1 and J usage is TRBJ2-1; no reliable D call. The V and J ends lost 0 bases and 9 bases respectively, with 12 bases between them. The CDR3 covers 14 residues. Germline CDR1 and CDR2: MNHNS and SASEGT. The DNA for the CDR3 is TGTGCCAGCAGTGAAGCGGGATTCGGAGCTGAGCAGTTCTTC. Its protein product is CASSEAGFGAEQFF.

The rearrangement uses TRBV28 and TRBJ2-7, with 9 positions matching TRBD1. J lost 3 bases, V lost 5 bases, and 8 bases had no gene match. From germline, CDR1 is MDHEN and CDR2 SYDVKM. The CDR3 contains 15 residues. CDR3 sequence: CASSTDRGARYEQYF. CDR3 DNA sequence: TGTGCCAGCAGTACGGACAGGGGCGCCCGCTACGAGCAGTACTTC.

The chain recombines TRBV4-1 with TRBJ1-1, with D perhaps TRBD1 (5 bases). CDR1 is MGHRA, CDR2 YSYEKL, per germline. V was clipped by 3 bases and J by 3 bases, with 11 bases between them. CDR3 length: 14 amino acids. CDR3 protein: CASSQIGEDTEAFF. The CDR3, as DNA: TGCGCCAGCAGCCAGATAGGGGAGGACACTGAAGCTTTCTTT.

This clone has just one count. The chain joins TRBV9 to TRBJ2-7; D may be TRBD2 (6 bases). The germline gives CDR1 SGDLS, CDR2 YYNGEE. With 0 bases removed from V and 6 bases from J, the gap between germline ends came to 10 bases. CDR3 size: 13 residues. As DNA, the CDR3 is TGTGCCAGCAGCGTAGTAACTAGCACCGAGCAGTACTTC. As protein: CASSVVTSTEQYF.

The chain carries TRBV30 and TRBJ2-5; no firm D call. V lost 0 bases and J lost 5, with 4 bases in between. The CDR3 is 11 amino acids. The germline gives CDR1 GTSNPN, CDR2 SVGIG (reference sequence). This chain's CDR3 is CAWSVGETQYF. CDR3 coding DNA: TGTGCCTGGAGTGTGGGGGAGACCCAGTACTTC.

J is TRBJ1-1 and V is TRBV7-9; unclear D gene. V lost 6 bases and J 1 base, leaving 9 bases between the germline ends. Germline V gene sequence: CDR1 SEHNR, CDR2 FQNEAQ (reference sequence). The CDR3 loop spans 13 amino acids. In nucleotides, the CDR3 is TGTGCCAGCAGTGACGGTCCGAACACTGAAGCTTTCTTT. Encoded protein: CASSDGPNTEAFF.

The J gene is TRBJ1-3, the V gene TRBV30; D gene ambiguous. The germline V gene encodes CDR1 GTSNPN and CDR2 SVGIG (reference sequence). The CDR3 is 12 residues long. V was shortened by 5 bases and J by 2 bases, with 7 bases between the two germline ends. Here the CDR3 DNA reads TGTGCCTGGGCCTCTCCTGGAAACACCATATATTTT. It is translated as CAWASPGNTIYF.

The V call is TRBV19, the J call TRBJ2-3; TRBD2 matches at 7 bases. After removal of 5 bases from V and 2 bases from J, the junction contained 7 bases not matched to a gene. Germline assignment: CDR1 LNHDA and CDR2 SQIVND (reference sequence). CDR3 length equals 15 residues. The CDR3 DNA reads TGTGCCAGTAGTCGGGCGGGAGAGCCCACAGATACGCAGTATTTT. The encoded protein is CASSRAGEPTDTQYF.

The chain combines TRBV28 with TRBJ1-3; D gene uncertain. The CDR3 is 15 amino acids. V was cut by 2 bases and J by 0 bases, with 8 bases left in between. From germline, CDR1 is MDHEN and CDR2 SYDVKM. DNA for the CDR3: TGTGCCAGCAGTTTAATGGCTAACTCTGGAAACACCATATATTTT. This gives the protein CASSLMANSGNTIYF.

The chain links TRBV7-3 to TRBJ1-1, with D possibly matching TRBD1 (5 bases). From germline, CDR1 is SGHTA and CDR2 FQGTGA. The germline V and J ends were trimmed by 4 bases and 5 bases, with 17 bases remaining between them. The CDR3 covers 15 residues. This CDR3 reads CASSSGPGRGTEAFF. CDR3 nucleotide sequence: TGTGCCAGCAGCTCCGGACCCGGGCGGGGGACTGAAGCTTTCTTT.

This clone came up a few times. V is TRBV5-1 and J is TRBJ1-2; D not certain. CDR1 and CDR2 (germline): SGHRS, YFSETQ. This CDR3 region has 13 residues. Between the trimmed V and J ends, which lost 0 bases and 5 bases, there was a span of 8 bases. The CDR3 loop reads CASSLDSPYGYTF. CDR3 coding DNA: TGCGCCAGCAGCTTGGACAGCCCATATGGCTACACCTTC.

The chain uses TRBV2 and TRBJ1-1, with D hard to call. Germline lookup yields CDR1 SNHLY and CDR2 FYNNEI. The V gene lost 2 bases and the J gene lost 3 bases, with 13 bases spanning the gap. The CDR3 runs to 15 residues. The CDR3 is CASSEIPFGDTEAFF. CDR3 in DNA: TGTGCCAGCAGTGAAATCCCCTTCGGGGACACTGAAGCTTTCTTT.

The chain recombines TRBV25-1 with TRBJ2-5, with 7 bases identical to TRBD2. In germline, CDR1 is MGHDK, CDR2 SYGVNS. The CDR3 is 14 residues long. With V trimmed by 5 bases and J by 9 bases, 12 bases remained unmatched. The CDR3 spells CASSKGLVYDPQYF. In nucleotides, the CDR3 is TGTGCCAGCAGTAAAGGACTAGTTTATGACCCCCAGTACTTC. The full variable domain, its missing parts supplied by reference TRBV25-1 and TRBJ2-5, is EADIYQTPRYLVIGTGKKITLECSQTMGHDKMYWYQQDPGMELHLIHYSYGVNSTEKGDLSSESTVSRIRTEHFPLTLESARPSHTSQYLCASSKGLVYDPQYFGPGTRLLVL.